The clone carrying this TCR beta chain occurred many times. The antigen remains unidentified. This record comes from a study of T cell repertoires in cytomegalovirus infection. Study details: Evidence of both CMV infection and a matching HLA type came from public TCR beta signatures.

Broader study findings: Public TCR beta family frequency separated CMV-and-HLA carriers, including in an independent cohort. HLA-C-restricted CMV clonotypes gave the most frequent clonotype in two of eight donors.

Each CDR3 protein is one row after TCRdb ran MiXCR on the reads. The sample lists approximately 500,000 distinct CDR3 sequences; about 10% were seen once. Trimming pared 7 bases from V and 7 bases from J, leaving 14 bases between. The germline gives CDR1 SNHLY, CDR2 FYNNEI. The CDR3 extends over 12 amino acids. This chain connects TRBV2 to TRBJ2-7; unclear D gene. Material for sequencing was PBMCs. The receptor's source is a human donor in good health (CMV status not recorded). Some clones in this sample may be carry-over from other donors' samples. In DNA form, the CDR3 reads TGTGCCAGCAACAAGTTAGTCGAAGAGCAGTACTTC. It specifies CASNKLVEEQYF.